The 9 T cell receptor beta chains reported below all come from one sample, sequenced in a study of shared clonotypes between healthy human individuals. Assay used: immunoSEQ multiplex PCR; TCRdb lists only in-frame clones, some missing. The table records a few million clones, roughly 95% of them present only once. Sequencing was done on a sample of naive CD4+ T cells sorted from blood. Subset denoted: CD45RA+ positively selected. The source is a young man in good health.

The rearrangement joins TRBV5-4 to TRBJ1-4; no firm D call. V lost 3 bases to trimming and J lost 3 bases, with 0 bases between them. Germline CDR1 is SGHNT and CDR2 is YYREEE (reference sequence). This CDR3 region has 11 residues. CDR3 protein: CASSSNEKLFF. DNA of the CDR3: TGTGCCAGCAGCTCTAATGAAAAACTGTTTTTT.

This chain links TRBV4-1 with TRBJ1-4; 9 nucleotides line up with TRBD1. This CDR3 comprises 15 residues. Unmatched junction bases numbered 4, after V lost 1 base and J lost 7 bases. Germline CDR1 MGHRA, CDR2 YSYEKL. For the CDR3, the DNA is TGCGCCAGCAGCCAAGCGGGACAGGGAAGTGAAAAACTGTTTTTT. This encodes CASSQAGQGSEKLFF.

This chain connects TRBV11-3 to TRBJ2-1; D not resolved. This CDR3 contains 15 residues. The V end lost 5 bases, the J end lost 0 bases, and 11 bases lay between the germline ends. Per the germline V gene, CDR1 is SGHNT and CDR2 is YENEEA. In nucleotides, the CDR3 is TGTGCCAGCAGCACGGACGGCAGCTCCTACAATGAGCAGTTCTTC. Protein: CASSTDGSSYNEQFF.

This chain joins TRBV10-3 and TRBJ2-7; 7 nucleotides line up with TRBD2. After removal of 11 bases from V and 7 bases from J, the junction contained 11 bases not matched to a gene. Germline-derived CDR1 and CDR2 are ENHRY and SYGVKD. This CDR3 contains 12 residues. The CDR3 DNA reads as TGTGCCGCTCATAGTTCGGGGGGTGAGCAGTACTTC. This gives the protein CAAHSSGGEQYF.

The chain joins TRBV28 to TRBJ1-2; 11 bases line up with TRBD1. The junction had 9 bases not matched to a gene; V was cut back by 3 bases and J by 6 bases. This CDR3 region has 16 residues. Per the germline V gene, CDR1 is MDHEN and CDR2 is SYDVKM. The CDR3 is CASSFSKGTGGHGYTF. The DNA for the CDR3 is TGTGCCAGCAGTTTCTCTAAAGGGACAGGGGGTCATGGCTACACCTTC.

The sample holds one count of this clone. V and J are TRBV18 and TRBJ1-1; the D is unclear. Germline-derived CDR1 and CDR2 are KGHSH and LQKENI. This CDR3 is built from 13 residues. V lost 3 bases to trimming and J lost 0 bases, with 5 bases between them. The CDR3 reads CASSPAVNTEAFF. In DNA form, the CDR3 reads TGTGCCAGCTCACCTGCGGTGAACACTGAAGCTTTCTTT.

This chain links TRBV7-9 with TRBJ2-1; possibly TRBD2 for D (6 bases). CDR1 is SEHNR and CDR2 is FQNEAQ in the germline V gene (reference sequence). Deletions cut 2 bases from V and 6 bases from J, with 14 bases between. The CDR3 totals 15 residues. The CDR3 loop is CASSLFNGDSNEQFF. As DNA, the CDR3 is TGTGCCAGCAGCTTATTTAATGGGGACTCCAATGAGCAGTTCTTC.

The rearrangement joins TRBV13 to TRBJ2-4; 10 positions match TRBD2. V was clipped by 5 bases and J by 1 base; unmatched bases: 2. The CDR3 is 15 residues long. Germline lookup yields CDR1 PRHDT and CDR2 FYEKMQ (reference sequence). The CDR3 DNA follows: TGTGCCAGCAGCCAAGCGGGAGGGGCCAAAAACATTCAGTACTTC. Protein: CASSQAGGAKNIQYF.

The rearrangement links TRBV18 to TRBJ1-3; TRBD1 matches at 8 bases. The germline CDR1 and CDR2 sequences are KGHSH and LQKENI. The CDR3 has 15 amino acids. J gave up 0 bases and V 4 bases, and 2 bases lay outside the gene matches. CDR3 DNA: TGTGCCAGCTCACAAACAGGGGGCTCTGGAAACACCATATATTTT. Encoded protein: CASSQTGGSGNTIYF.